What follows are 27 T cell receptor beta chains derived from one specimen sequenced in a study of blood T cells in healthy people across ages. For the second PCR, which ran for about 6 to 12 cycles, a sample-barcoded 5' primer and a J-beta primer mix were used. TCRdb used MiXCR to reprocess the 5' RACE reads, holding one entry per CDR3 protein. The profile shows about 1.4 million distinct CDR3 sequences, roughly 64% of them singletons. Sequenced: blood. All receptors derive from a man younger than 35 in good health.

This chain links TRBV4-2 with TRBJ2-2; D is unclear. The V gene's germline CDR1 is LGHNA and CDR2 YNFKEQ. The CDR3 is 14 residues long. V shed 4 bases and J shed 6 bases, with 12 bases lying between them. The CDR3 region has the DNA TGTGCCAGCAGCCGATTTGAGGCCTCCGGGGAGCTGTTTTTT. This codes for CASSRFEASGELFF.

Written as DNA, the CDR3 is TGTGCCAGCAGCTTACTCGGGACAGGGGGTTTCGGCTACACCTTC. Amino acid sequence: CASSLLGTGGFGYTF. The rearrangement joins TRBV7-9 to TRBJ1-2, with 11 nucleotides matching TRBD1. Per the germline V gene, CDR1 is SEHNR and CDR2 is FQNEAQ (reference sequence). This CDR3 comprises 15 residues. With 2 bases clipped from V and 8 bases from J, the junction kept 7 bases outside the gene matches.

The sample holds a few counts of this clonotype. The rearrangement links TRBV12-3 or TRBV12-4 to TRBJ2-5; the D gene is possibly TRBD2 (6 bases). This CDR3 contains 12 residues. Trimming removed 4 bases at V and 5 bases at J, with 8 bases between. This chain's CDR3 is CASSWEEETQYF. CDR3 sequence (DNA): TGTGCCAGCAGTTGGGAGGAGGAGACCCAGTACTTC.

The chain has TRBV29-1 and TRBJ2-7, with 7 bases identical to TRBD1. This CDR3 has 13 residues. Germline lookup yields CDR1 SQVTM and CDR2 ANQGSEA. The V and J ends lost 5 bases and 5 bases, in that order; junction bases with no gene match: 9. The CDR3: CSVRTGRYDEQYF. The CDR3 bases are TGCAGCGTTCGGACAGGCCGCTACGACGAGCAGTACTTC.

As regards this clonotype: One end of the junction is discordant with germline, which a read error may explain. V gene TRBV10-3 combines with J gene TRBJ1-5, with TRBD1 matching 7 bases. Germline-derived CDR1 and CDR2 are ENHRY and SYGVKD. The CDR3 runs 15 residues. CDR3 loop: CATSEDRLGNQPQHF. The DNA of the CDR3 is TGTGCCACCAGTGAGGACAGGTTGGGCAATCAGCCCCAGCATTTT.

This clonotype was observed a handful of times. This chain connects TRBV4-2 to TRBJ2-1; 9 bases are a match to TRBD2. Losses at the gene ends were 0 bases for V and 2 bases for J; bases not matched to a gene: 8. Germline CDR1 is LGHNA and CDR2 is YNFKEQ. The CDR3 contains 18 residues. The CDR3: CASSQEWQTSGAYNEQFF. In DNA form, the CDR3 reads TGTGCCAGCAGCCAAGAATGGCAGACTAGCGGTGCCTACAATGAGCAGTTCTTC.

This sequence joins TRBV21-1 and TRBJ2-4; TRBD1, the table's D call, lacks a check against the DNA. The DNA end favors TRBJ2-7, so the J call may be wrong. TRBV21-1 is assigned pseudogene status. CDR3 length equals 14 residues. CDR3 nucleotides: TGTGCCAGCAGCAAGGGTGGGGCGGCCTACGAGCAGTACTTC. Its protein product is CASSKGGAAYEQYF.

J is TRBJ2-3 and V is TRBV11-2; unclear D gene. The CDR3 consists of 12 residues. Germline CDR1 is SGHAT and CDR2 is FQNNGV. The ends were cut back, 5 bases at V and 11 bases at J, with 14 bases in the middle. The DNA for the CDR3 is TGTGCCAGCAGCCCACTCGAGATAGAGCAGTATTTT. Its translation: CASSPLEIEQYF.

The rearrangement joins TRBV7-9 to TRBJ1-1; D gene unclear. CDR1 is SEHNR, CDR2 FQNEAQ, per germline (reference sequence). V was pared by 0 bases and J by 7 bases, with 6 bases between. The CDR3 has 12 residues. CDR3 sequence (DNA): TGTGCCAGCAGCTTAGCCTCCGATGAAGCTTTCTTT. Translation: CASSLASDEAFF.

The chain carries TRBV11-2 and TRBJ1-2; 10 bases agree with TRBD1. CDR1 is SGHAT and CDR2 is FQNNGV in the germline V gene. Trimming removed 5 bases from V and 10 bases from J; junction bases left unmatched: 7. The CDR3 spans 13 residues. In DNA, the CDR3 is TGTGCCAGCAGCGGGGGGGACAGGGGTGACTACACCTTC. Amino acid sequence: CASSGGDRGDYTF.

The sample holds a few counts of this clonotype. This chain uses TRBV9 with TRBJ2-4; tentative D call: TRBD2 (6 bases). The DNA end lines up better with TRBJ2-5; the J call may be wrong. CDR1 is SGDLS and CDR2 is YYNGEE in the germline V gene. This CDR3 spans 14 amino acids. CDR3 sequence: CASSSSGAQETQYF. CDR3 DNA sequence: TGTGCCAGCAGCTCCTCGGGAGCGCAAGAGACCCAGTACTTC.

This clonotype appeared a few times. V is TRBV5-1 and J is TRBJ2-5; D may match TRBD1 or TRBD2 (5 bases each). Germline V CDR1 and CDR2: SGHRS, YFSETQ. Trimming pared 9 bases from V and 9 bases from J, leaving 30 bases between. The CDR3 consists of 16 residues. Here the CDR3 reads CANRARGSADCTAQYF. Here the CDR3 DNA reads TGCGCCAACAGAGCGAGGGGATCAGCGGATTGTACGGCCCAGTACTTC.

V gene TRBV6-1 combines with J gene TRBJ1-5; 7 nucleotides match TRBD1. J gave up 7 bases and V 7 bases, and 10 bases lay outside the gene matches. The germline V gene has CDR1 MNHNS and CDR2 SASEGT. CDR3 length: 14 amino acids. The CDR3: CASTERDSRQPQHF. CDR3 DNA: TGTGCCAGCACCGAAAGGGACAGTCGGCAGCCCCAGCATTTT.

This clonotype was seen more than once but under ten times. V gene TRBV29-1 combines with J gene TRBJ1-1; no clear D. Trimming removed 1 base at V and 3 bases at J, with 12 bases between. The CDR3 has 14 residues. Germline lookup yields CDR1 SQVTM and CDR2 ANQGSEA. Here the CDR3 DNA reads TGCAGCGTTGAAGTGAGTCGGATATACACTGAAGCTTTCTTT. Translating gives CSVEVSRIYTEAFF.

There are a few counts of this clonotype. The rearrangement joins TRBV10-3 to TRBJ2-3; D unclear. Deletions cut 0 bases from V and 2 bases from J, with 9 bases between. The germline CDR1 and CDR2 sequences are ENHRY and SYGVKD. CDR3 length: 15 amino acids. The CDR3 coding sequence is TGTGCCATCAGTGAGTCGATCGAGTTCACAGATACGCAGTATTTT. Translation: CAISESIEFTDTQYF.

The J gene is TRBJ2-5, the V gene TRBV20-1, with 9 bases matching TRBD2. The DNA end is a closer match to TRBJ2-7, so the J assignment may be wrong. CDR1 and CDR2 (germline): DFQATT, SNEGSKA (reference sequence). This CDR3 spans 14 amino acids. The CDR3 DNA is TGCAGTGCTTTAATAGCGGGAGTTGGGAACGAGCAGTACTTC. This codes for CSALIAGVGNEQYF.

The V call is TRBV4-1, the J call TRBJ2-7; D is unclear. Germline V CDR1 and CDR2: MGHRA, YSYEKL. The CDR3 sequence is 15 residues long. V was pared by 1 base and J by 3 bases, with 13 bases between. CDR3 sequence reads: CASSQAPGDRYEQYF. The DNA for the CDR3 is TGCGCCAGCAGCCAAGCCCCGGGCGATCGCTACGAGCAGTACTTC.

The chain is built from TRBV4-3 and TRBJ2-3; 9 positions agree with TRBD1. With V trimmed by 0 bases and J by 4 bases, 11 bases remained unmatched. In germline, CDR1 is LGHNA, CDR2 YSLEER. This CDR3 contains 18 residues. Written as DNA, the CDR3 is TGCGCCAGCAGCCAAGATCTAACCGGGACAGGGATCTCAGATACGCAGTATTTT. Translated, it gives CASSQDLTGTGISDTQYF.

The chain links TRBV2 to TRBJ1-2; D is perhaps TRBD1 (5 bases). Trimming took off 6 bases at V and 4 bases at J, with 12 bases between the two ends. This CDR3 has 13 residues. Germline CDR1 and CDR2: SNHLY and FYNNEI. In DNA, the CDR3 is TGTGCCAGCAGCGCCCAGGGCCGCTATGGCTACACCTTC. Translating it yields CASSAQGRYGYTF.

This clonotype turned up a few times. Sequence at one end of the junction differs from germline and may be a read error. This chain uses TRBV28 with TRBJ2-4, with no clear D. The J call may be incorrect, as the DNA end agrees better with TRBJ2-7. The CDR3 length is 15 residues. CDR1 and CDR2 (germline): MDHEN, SYDVKM. The CDR3 here is CASSFIGSRSHEQYF. DNA for the CDR3: TGTGCCAGCAGTTTCATAGGGTCACGCTCCCACGAGCAGTACTTC.

This clonotype was seen just once. This rearrangement joins TRBV7-6 to TRBJ2-7; D may be TRBD2 (5 bases). CDR1 and CDR2 (germline): SGHVS, FNYEAQ. Trimming left V 1 base short and J 6 bases short, with 19 bases between. The CDR3 totals 16 residues. For the CDR3, the DNA is TGTGCCAGCAGCTTAGAGGGAGCGTTGGAAACCGGCGAGCAGTACTTC. Amino acid sequence: CASSLEGALETGEQYF.

This rearrangement joins TRBV28 to TRBJ1-1; the D is unclear. Between the trimmed V and J ends, which lost 3 bases and 7 bases, there was a span of 9 bases. Germline loops: CDR1 MDHEN, CDR2 SYDVKM. The CDR3 is 12 residues long. The DNA of the CDR3 is TGTGCCAGCAGTTTGAATTATGGTGAAGCTTTCTTT. Translating gives CASSLNYGEAFF. The variable domain in full, completed from reference TRBV28 and TRBJ1-1, reads DVKVTQSSRYLVKRTGEKVFLECVQDMDHENMFWYRQDPGLGLRLIYFSYDVKMKEKGDIPEGYSVSREKKERFSLILESASTNQTSMYLCASSLNYGEAFFGQGTRLTVV.

The chain is built from TRBV7-2 and TRBJ1-2; TRBD1 is a possible D gene (6 bases). Trimming pared 6 bases from V and 4 bases from J, leaving 12 bases between. This CDR3 is 13 amino acids long. Looked up from germline, CDR1 is SGHTA and CDR2 is FQGNSA. This CDR3 reads CASRIQGPYGYTF. Written as DNA, the CDR3 is TGTGCCAGCAGAATACAGGGCCCCTATGGCTACACCTTC.

The CDR3 reads CASSQDWHEQFF. In DNA, the CDR3 is TGTGCCAGCAGCCAAGATTGGCATGAGCAGTTCTTC. The J gene is TRBJ2-1, the V gene TRBV3-1; D remains unclear. CDR1 LGHDT and CDR2 YNNKEL come from the germline V gene (reference sequence). V was pared by 0 bases and J by 8 bases, with 5 bases between. The CDR3 is made up of 12 amino acids.

This clonotype was picked up a small number of times. The chain employs TRBV4-2 and TRBJ2-3; 12 nucleotides agree with TRBD2. The germline V gene encodes CDR1 LGHNA and CDR2 YNFKEQ. V shed 7 bases, J shed 2 bases, and the junction held 4 bases outside the gene matches. CDR3 length: 15 residues. The DNA of the CDR3 is TGTGCCAGCATAACTAGCGGGGGGTACACAGATACGCAGTATTTT. Protein product: CASITSGGYTDTQYF.

The chain carries TRBV11-2 and TRBJ2-7; tentative D call: TRBD1 (5 bases). The J call may be in error: the DNA end matches TRBJ2-5 better. In germline, CDR1 is SGHAT, CDR2 FQNNGV. There are 15 residues in the CDR3. CDR3 DNA: TGTGCCAGCAGCTCACTCCGACAGTTCGGAGAGACCCAGTACTTC. Its translation is CASSSLRQFGETQYF.

This sequence joins TRBV20-1 and TRBJ2-3; D remains unclear. Trimming left V 3 bases short and J 4 bases short, with 20 bases between. Germline CDR1 and CDR2: DFQATT and SNEGSKA (reference sequence). CDR3 length equals 16 residues. CDR3 bases: TGCAGTGCTAGTTCGTCGGGCTACTCATGGGCAGATACGCAGTATTTT. Amino acids: CSASSSGYSWADTQYF.